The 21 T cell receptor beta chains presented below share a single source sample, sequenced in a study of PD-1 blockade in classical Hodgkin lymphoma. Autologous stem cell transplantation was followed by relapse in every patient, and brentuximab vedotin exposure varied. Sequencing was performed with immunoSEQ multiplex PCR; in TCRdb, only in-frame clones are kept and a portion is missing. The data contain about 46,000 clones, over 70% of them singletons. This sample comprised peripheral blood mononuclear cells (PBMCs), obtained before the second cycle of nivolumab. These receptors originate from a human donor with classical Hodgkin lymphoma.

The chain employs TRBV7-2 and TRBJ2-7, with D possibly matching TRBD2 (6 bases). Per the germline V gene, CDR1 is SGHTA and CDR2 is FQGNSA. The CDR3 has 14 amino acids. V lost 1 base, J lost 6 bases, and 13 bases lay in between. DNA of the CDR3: TGTGCCAGCAGCTTAGACCCTAGCGCCATCGAGCAGTACTTC. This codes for CASSLDPSAIEQYF.

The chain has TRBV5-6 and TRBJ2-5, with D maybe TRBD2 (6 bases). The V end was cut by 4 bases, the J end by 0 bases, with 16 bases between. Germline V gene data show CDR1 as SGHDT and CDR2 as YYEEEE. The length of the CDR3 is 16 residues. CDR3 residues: CASSPNTGTHQETQYF. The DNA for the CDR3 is TGTGCCAGCAGCCCTAATACCGGGACTCACCAAGAGACCCAGTACTTC.

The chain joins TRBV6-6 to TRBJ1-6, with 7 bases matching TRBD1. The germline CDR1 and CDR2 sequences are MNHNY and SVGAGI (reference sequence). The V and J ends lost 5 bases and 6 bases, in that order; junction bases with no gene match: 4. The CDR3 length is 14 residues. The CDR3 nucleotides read TGTGCCAGCAGTCCCGGACAGGCTAATTCACCCCTCCACTTT. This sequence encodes CASSPGQANSPLHF.

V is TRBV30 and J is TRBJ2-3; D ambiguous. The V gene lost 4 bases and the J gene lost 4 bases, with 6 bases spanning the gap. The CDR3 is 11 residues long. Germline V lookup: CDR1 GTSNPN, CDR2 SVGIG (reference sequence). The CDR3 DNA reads TGTGCCTGGATTGTAGCAGATACGCAGTATTTT. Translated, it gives CAWIVADTQYF.

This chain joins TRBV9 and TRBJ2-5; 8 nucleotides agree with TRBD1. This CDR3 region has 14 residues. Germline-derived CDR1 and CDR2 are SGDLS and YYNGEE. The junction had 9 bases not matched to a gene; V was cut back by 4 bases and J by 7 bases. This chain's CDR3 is CASSTDGQGGTQYF. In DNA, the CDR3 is TGTGCCAGCAGCACTGACGGACAGGGCGGGACCCAGTACTTC.

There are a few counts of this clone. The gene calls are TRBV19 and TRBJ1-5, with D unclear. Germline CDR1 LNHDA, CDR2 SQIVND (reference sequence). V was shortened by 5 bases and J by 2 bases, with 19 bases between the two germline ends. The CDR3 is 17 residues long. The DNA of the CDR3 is TGTGCCAGTAGTCTCACCTTCCTTACACTTGGCAATCAGCCCCAGCATTTT. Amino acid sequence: CASSLTFLTLGNQPQHF. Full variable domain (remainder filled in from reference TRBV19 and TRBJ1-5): DGGITQSPKYLFRKEGQNVTLSCEQNLNHDAMYWYRQDPGQGLRLIYYSQIVNDFQKGDIAEGYSVSREKKESFPLTVTSAQKNPTAFYLCASSLTFLTLGNQPQHFGDGTRLSIL.

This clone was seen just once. The DNA of the CDR3 is TGTGCCTGGAGTGTAGGGCTAGCGGGGGTCTACGAGCAGTACTTC. It is translated as CAWSVGLAGVYEQYF. The chain recombines TRBV30 with TRBJ2-7; 10 bases fit TRBD2. V shed 0 bases, J shed 3 bases, and the junction held 5 bases outside the gene matches. This CDR3 has 15 residues. Germline assignment: CDR1 GTSNPN and CDR2 SVGIG (reference sequence).

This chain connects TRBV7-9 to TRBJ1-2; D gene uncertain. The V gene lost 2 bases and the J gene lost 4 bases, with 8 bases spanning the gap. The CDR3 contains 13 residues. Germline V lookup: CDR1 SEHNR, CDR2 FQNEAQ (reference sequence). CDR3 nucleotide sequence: TGTGCCAGCAGCTTACCAGGCTCCTATGGCTACACCTTC. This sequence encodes CASSLPGSYGYTF.

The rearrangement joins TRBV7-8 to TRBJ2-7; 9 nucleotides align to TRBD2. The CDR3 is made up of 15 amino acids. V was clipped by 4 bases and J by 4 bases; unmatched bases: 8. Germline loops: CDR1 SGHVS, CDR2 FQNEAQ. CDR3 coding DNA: TGTGCCAGCAGCTCCGGGGGACTAGCCGCGTACGAGCAGTACTTC. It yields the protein CASSSGGLAAYEQYF. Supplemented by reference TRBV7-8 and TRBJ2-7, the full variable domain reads GAGVSQSPRYKVAKRGQDVALRCDPISGHVSLFWYQQALGQGPEFLTYFQNEAQLDKSGLPSDRFFAERPEGSVSTLKIQRTQQEDSAVYLCASSSGGLAAYEQYFGPGTRLTVT.

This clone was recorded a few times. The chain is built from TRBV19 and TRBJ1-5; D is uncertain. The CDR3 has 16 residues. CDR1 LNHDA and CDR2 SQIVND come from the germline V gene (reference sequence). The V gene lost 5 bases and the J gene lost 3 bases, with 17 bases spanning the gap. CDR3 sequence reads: CASSPRPRGNNQPQHF. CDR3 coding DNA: TGTGCCAGTAGTCCGCGCCCACGGGGTAACAATCAGCCCCAGCATTTT.

Here the CDR3 DNA reads TGTGCCAGCAGCCCCCGGACTAGCGCAACAAGCTCCTACAATGAGCAGTTCTTC. Its protein product is CASSPRTSATSSYNEQFF. The chain carries TRBV11-2 and TRBJ2-1, with 9 bases fitting TRBD2. CDR3 size: 18 residues. Trimming cost V 5 bases and J 0 bases; bases outside gene matches: 11. Germline assignment: CDR1 SGHAT and CDR2 FQNNGV.

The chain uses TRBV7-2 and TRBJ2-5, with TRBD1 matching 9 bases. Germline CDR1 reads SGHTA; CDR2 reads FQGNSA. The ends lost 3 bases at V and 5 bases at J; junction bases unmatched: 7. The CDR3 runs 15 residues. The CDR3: CASSLGGQGRETQYF. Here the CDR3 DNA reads TGTGCCAGCAGCTTGGGGGGACAGGGCAGGGAGACCCAGTACTTC.

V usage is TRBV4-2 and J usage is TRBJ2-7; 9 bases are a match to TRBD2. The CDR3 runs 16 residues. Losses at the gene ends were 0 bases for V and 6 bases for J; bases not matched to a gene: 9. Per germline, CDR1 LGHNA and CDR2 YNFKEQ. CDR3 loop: CASSQDFGLARGEQYF. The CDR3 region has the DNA TGTGCCAGCAGCCAAGATTTCGGACTAGCGCGCGGCGAGCAGTACTTC.

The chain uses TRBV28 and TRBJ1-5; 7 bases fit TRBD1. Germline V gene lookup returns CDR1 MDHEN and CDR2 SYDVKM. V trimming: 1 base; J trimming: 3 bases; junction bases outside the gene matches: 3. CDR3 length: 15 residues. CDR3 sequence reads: CASSLLTGTNQPQHF. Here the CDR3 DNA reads TGTGCCAGCAGTTTATTGACAGGGACCAATCAGCCCCAGCATTTT.

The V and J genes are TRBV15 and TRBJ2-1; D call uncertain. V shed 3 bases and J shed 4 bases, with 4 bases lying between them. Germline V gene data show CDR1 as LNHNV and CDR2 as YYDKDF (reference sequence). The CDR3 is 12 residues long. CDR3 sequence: CATSRGYNEQFF. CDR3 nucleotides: TGTGCCACCAGCAGGGGGTACAATGAGCAGTTCTTC.

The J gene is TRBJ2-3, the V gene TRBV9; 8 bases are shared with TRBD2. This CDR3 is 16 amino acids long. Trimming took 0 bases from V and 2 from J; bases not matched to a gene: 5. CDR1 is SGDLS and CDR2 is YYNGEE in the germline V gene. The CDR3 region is CASSVGTSSFTDTQYF. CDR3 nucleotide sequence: TGTGCCAGCAGCGTAGGGACTAGCTCCTTCACAGATACGCAGTATTTT.

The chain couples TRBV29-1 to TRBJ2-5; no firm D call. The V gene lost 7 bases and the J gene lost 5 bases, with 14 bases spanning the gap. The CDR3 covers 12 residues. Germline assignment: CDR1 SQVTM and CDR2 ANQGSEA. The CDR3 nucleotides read TGCAGCGCCGACCCTCTGGGGGAGACCCAGTACTTC. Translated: CSADPLGETQYF.

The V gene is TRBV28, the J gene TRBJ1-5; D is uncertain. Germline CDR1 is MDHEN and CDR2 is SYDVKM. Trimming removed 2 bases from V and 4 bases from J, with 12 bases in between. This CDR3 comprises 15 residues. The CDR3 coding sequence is TGTGCCAGCAGTTTAGACGGGCGATTTAATCAGCCCCAGCATTTT. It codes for CASSLDGRFNQPQHF. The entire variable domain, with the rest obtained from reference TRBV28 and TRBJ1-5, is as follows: DVKVTQSSRYLVKRTGEKVFLECVQDMDHENMFWYRQDPGLGLRLIYFSYDVKMKEKGDIPEGYSVSREKKERFSLILESASTNQTSMYLCASSLDGRFNQPQHFGDGTRLSIL.

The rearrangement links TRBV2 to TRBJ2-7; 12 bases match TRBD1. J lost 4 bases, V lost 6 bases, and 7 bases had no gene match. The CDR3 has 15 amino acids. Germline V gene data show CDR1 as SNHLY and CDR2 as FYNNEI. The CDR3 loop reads CASSAGQGARYEQYF. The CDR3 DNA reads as TGTGCCAGCAGCGCGGGACAGGGGGCGCGTTACGAGCAGTACTTC.

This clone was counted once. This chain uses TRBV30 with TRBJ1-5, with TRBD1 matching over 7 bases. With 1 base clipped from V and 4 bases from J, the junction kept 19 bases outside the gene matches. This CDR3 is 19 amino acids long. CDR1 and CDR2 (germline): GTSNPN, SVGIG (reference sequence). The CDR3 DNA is TGTGCCTGGAGTGGGCGGCCAGGGGGATCCCTATGTCAAAATCAGCCCCAGCATTTT. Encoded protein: CAWSGRPGGSLCQNQPQHF.

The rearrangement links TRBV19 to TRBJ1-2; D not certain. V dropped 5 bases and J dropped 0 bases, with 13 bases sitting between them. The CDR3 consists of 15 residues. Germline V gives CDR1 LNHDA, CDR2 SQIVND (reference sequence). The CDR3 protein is CASSPRPDSNYGYTF. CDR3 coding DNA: TGTGCCAGTAGTCCCCGGCCGGACTCTAACTATGGCTACACCTTC.